The clone carrying this TCR beta chain was recorded once. This specimen comes from a study of blood T cell repertoires in COVID-19. Turning to the study itself: Acute and convalescent COVID-19 samples came from the United States, Italy and Spain.

The recovered donors of Cohort 3 showed two negative PCRs, clearance, or symptom resolution. As handled by the study authors: It was from reference gene primer amplification that nucleated cell counts were estimated. Clones were sequenced by immunoSEQ multiplex PCR, and TCRdb holds only the in-frame ones, with some missing. The V and J calls and clone size were taken over from that table, and D and trimming were inferred from the DNA. Here the sample spans 200,000 to 250,000 clones, 88% being singletons. The V and J ends lost 4 bases and 7 bases, in that order; junction bases with no gene match: 6. This CDR3 has 15 residues. Germline V gives CDR1 LNHDA, CDR2 SQIVND (reference sequence).

The sample was PBMCs or T cells enriched from blood (not recorded which). The sequence was obtained from a woman aged 25 to 45 who had recovered from COVID-19. The chain has TRBV19 and TRBJ2-2; 10 nucleotides match TRBD2. DNA of the CDR3: TGTGCCAGTAGTAAGGAGCGGGGGGGCGACGGGGAGCTGTTTTTT. Its protein product is CASSKERGGDGELFF.